This TCR beta chain comes out of a study of regulatory T cells in long-lasting Graves disease. With iRepertoire HTBI primers and Arm-PCR of CDR3 regions, TCR beta libraries were built. TCRdb reprocessed the multiplex PCR reads via MiXCR and lists one record per CDR3 protein. The profile shows 390,000 or so distinct CDR3 sequences, about 11% of them singletons. The sample holds many counts of this clonotype. Time point in this sample: newly diagnosed GD, antithyroid drugs for less than 3 months. The TCR library used RNA extracted from PBMCs. Each patient gave around 10 milliliters of EDTA-anticoagulated peripheral blood. The same specimen was also included in a second study, on T cells in Graves' hyperthyroidism and ophthalmopathy.

The TCR originated in a woman younger than 35 with Graves disease. Sequences were derived from peripheral blood mononuclear cells (PBMCs), sampled at new diagnosis, from a patient treated with antithyroid drugs.

CDR3 amino acids: CASSLAQAGRNEQFF. CDR3 DNA: TGCGCCAGCAGCTTGGCACAAGCGGGACGGAATGAGCAGTTCTTC. The V and J genes are TRBV5-1 and TRBJ2-1; 7 bases line up with TRBD2. CDR3 length equals 15 residues. V lost 0 bases to trimming and J lost 7 bases; unmatched junction nucleotides: 7. Germline assignment: CDR1 SGHRS and CDR2 YFSETQ.